This T cell receptor beta chain was sequenced for a study of T cell responses to AZD1222 COVID-19 vaccine. General observations from the study: Distributed over spike, vaccine-associated CD4 TCRs predominated at 160-218 and 743-854.

Concerning this clone: Its antigen is unidentified.

The CDR3 is made up of 17 amino acids. The J segment lost 3 bases and the V segment lost 4 bases, leaving 14 bases of the junction unmatched. Germline lookup yields CDR1 LNHDA and CDR2 SQIVND (reference sequence). Libraries were prepared by immunoSEQ multiplex PCR; TCRdb keeps only in-frame clonotypes and omits some of them. The sample holds tens of thousands of clones, about nine tenths seen once. The chain has TRBV19 and TRBJ2-7, with 8 bases matching TRBD1. The source was peripheral blood, collected on day 0 of AZD1222 vaccination. This TCR derives from an adult in good health. The CDR3 loop is CASSRTANRGNYYEQYF. CDR3 nucleotide sequence: TGTGCCAGTAGTAGAACCGCCAACAGGGGGAATTACTACGAGCAGTACTTC.